The rows below give T cell receptor beta chains drawn from one sample of a study of OX40 agonist ivuxolimab in advanced cancers. Here immunoSEQ multiplex PCR was the method, and the copy in TCRdb shows in-frame clones only, minus some. The data hold 45,000 to 65,000 clones, with around 82% observed a single time. The material sequenced was CD4+ or CD8+ T cells sorted from blood, taken in a trial of the OX40 agonist ivuxolimab. Every receptor here comes from an adult with an advanced solid tumor such as melanoma, head and neck, liver or kidney cancer. Both conserved end residues are part of each CDR3. The D gene is left open where the match is weak. Rows may omit the clone size; those that give it use once, few, many or a size class.

clone size	D gene	V gene	J gene	CDR3 protein	CDR3 DNA
.	.	TRBV5-1	TRBJ1-1	CASSIDQVNTEAFF	TGCGCCAGCAGCATCGATCAAGTGAACACTGAAGCTTTCTTT
.	TRBD2	TRBV6-5	TRBJ2-1	CASRPGGSSYNEQFF	TGTGCCAGCAGACCCGGGGGGAGCTCCTACAATGAGCAGTTCTTC
.	TRBD1	TRBV4-3	TRBJ1-2	CASSQPGQGTYGYTF	TGCGCCAGCAGCCAACCTGGACAGGGAACCTATGGCTACACCTTC
.	TRBD2	TRBV13	TRBJ2-1	CASSPPEGAGGEQFF	TGTGCCAGCAGCCCCCCCGAGGGCGCGGGGGGCGAGCAGTTCTTC
few	TRBD1	TRBV2	TRBJ1-4	CASSARQGQGYATNEKLFF	TGTGCCAGCAGTGCCCGACAGGGTCAAGGGTATGCAACTAATGAAAAACTGTTTTTT
.	TRBD2	TRBV27	TRBJ2-2	CASSPIAGGPIGELFF	TGTGCCAGCAGCCCCATAGCGGGGGGGCCCATCGGGGAGCTGTTTTTT
once	TRBD1	TRBV27	TRBJ2-1	CASSLGTGAYNEQFF	TGTGCCAGCAGTTTAGGGACAGGGGCTTACAATGAGCAGTTCTTC
once	.	TRBV19	TRBJ2-5	CASSNNGGETQYF	TGTGCCAGTAGTAACAACGGTGGGGAGACCCAGTACTTC
.	.	TRBV23-1	TRBJ2-1	CASSQSWKHSYNEQFF	TGCGCCAGCAGTCAATCTTGGAAGCACTCCTACAATGAGCAGTTCTTC
.	.	TRBV7-9	TRBJ1-6	CASNGDSLNSPLHF	TGTGCCAGCAACGGGGACTCCCTTAATTCACCCCTCCACTTT
.	TRBD1	TRBV5-4	TRBJ2-5	CASSLGPDQGVKETQYF	TGTGCCAGCAGCTTGGGGCCCGACCAGGGGGTGAAAGAGACCCAGTACTTC
few	.	TRBV5-1	TRBJ2-2	CASSSRVGGELFF	TGCGCCAGCAGCTCCAGGGTGGGCGGGGAGCTGTTTTTT
.	TRBD1	TRBV7-9	TRBJ2-5	CASSSLDRGGRETQYF	TGTGCCAGCAGCTCCCTCGACAGGGGGGGTCGAGAGACCCAGTACTTC
.	TRBD1	TRBV13	TRBJ2-5	CASSDLGTGAEETQYF	TGTGCCAGCAGCGACCTGGGGACAGGCGCTGAAGAGACCCAGTACTTC
.	TRBD1	TRBV4-2	TRBJ2-7	CASSPAPRQGINEQYF	TGTGCCAGCAGCCCTGCCCCCCGACAGGGTATCAACGAGCAGTACTTC
few	.	TRBV2	TRBJ2-7	CAIDRRNYEQYF	TGTGCCATCGACAGGAGAAACTACGAGCAGTACTTC
.	.	TRBV9	TRBJ2-4	CASSVAQGKNIQYF	TGTGCCAGCAGCGTAGCTCAAGGAAAAAACATTCAGTACTTC
.	.	TRBV19	TRBJ2-7	CASSPSPGEQYF	TGTGCCAGTAGTCCCTCACCAGGCGAGCAGTACTTC
.	.	TRBV5-4	TRBJ2-4	CASSLEGALSIQYF	TGTGCCAGCAGCTTGGAAGGGGCGTTGAGCATTCAGTACTTC
.	TRBD1	TRBV6-4	TRBJ1-4	CASTSRYRGDNEKLFF	TGTGCCAGCACCTCACGATACAGGGGTGATAATGAAAAACTGTTTTTT
.	.	TRBV11-2	TRBJ2-7	CASRLDPGLMPPYEQYF	TGTGCCAGCAGACTCGACCCGGGACTCATGCCTCCCTACGAGCAGTACTTC
.	.	TRBV6-5	TRBJ1-2	CASSRTASNYGYTF	TGTGCCAGCAGCCGGACTGCTTCTAACTATGGCTACACCTTC
.	.	TRBV6-1	TRBJ2-5	CATRRGDRQETQYF	TGTGCCACCCGGAGGGGGGATAGGCAAGAGACCCAGTACTTC
.	TRBD1	TRBV27	TRBJ2-3	CASRQQGANTDTQYF	TGTGCCAGCAGACAACAGGGGGCCAACACAGATACGCAGTATTTT
few	TRBD1	TRBV25-1	TRBJ1-6	CASSARQGRSSPLHF	TGTGCCAGCAGTGCCCGACAGGGGAGGTCTTCACCCCTCCACTTT
once	.	TRBV29-1	TRBJ2-5	CSVTRSRAARETQYF	TGCAGCGTTACCAGAAGCAGGGCAGCTAGGGAGACCCAGTACTTC
.	.	TRBV6-5	TRBJ2-7	CASSYSGGRSEQYF	TGTGCCAGCAGTTACTCGGGGGGGCGCAGCGAGCAGTACTTC
.	.	TRBV10-1	TRBJ2-1	CASSGRDTWNEQFF	TGCGCCAGCAGTGGCCGGGACACTTGGAATGAGCAGTTCTTC
.	.	TRBV29-1	TRBJ2-5	CSVRGLPQTQETQYF	TGCAGCGTTAGAGGGTTACCACAAACCCAAGAGACCCAGTACTTC
.	.	TRBV7-3	TRBJ2-2	CASSLQRGTGELFF	TGTGCCAGCAGCTTACAACGGGGCACCGGGGAGCTGTTTTTT
.	.	TRBV19	TRBJ1-1	CASKGPGQSTEAFF	TGTGCCAGTAAGGGGCCCGGACAGTCCACTGAAGCTTTCTTT
once	.	TRBV6-5	TRBJ1-5	CASSYDSNQPQHF	TGTGCCAGCAGTTACGACAGTAATCAGCCCCAGCATTTT
.	TRBD2	TRBV25-1	TRBJ2-3	CASGRTSGDTDTQYF	TGTGCTAGCGGCAGGACTAGCGGGGACACAGATACGCAGTATTTT
once	.	TRBV5-6	TRBJ2-3	CASSSRAGDTQYF	TGTGCCAGCAGCTCACGAGCCGGGGATACGCAGTATTTT
.	.	TRBV6-1	TRBJ2-2	CASSPDWRAGELFF	TGTGCCAGCTCGCCGGACTGGCGGGCCGGGGAGCTGTTTTTT
.	.	TRBV19	TRBJ2-7	CASSIQTGPTGEQYF	TGTGCCAGTAGTATTCAAACGGGTCCGACGGGAGAGCAGTACTTC
.	.	TRBV9	TRBJ1-3	CASSPRAFSGNTIYF	TGTGCCAGCAGCCCCCGGGCCTTCTCTGGAAACACCATATATTTT
medium-sized	.	TRBV28	TRBJ2-7	CASLRGSSYEQYF	TGTGCCAGCCTCCGGGGCAGCTCCTACGAGCAGTACTTC
.	.	TRBV9	TRBJ1-6	CASSVHKDSPLHF	TGTGCCAGCAGCGTACACAAGGATTCACCCCTCCACTTT
.	.	TRBV11-2	TRBJ1-5	CASSPGGAYSNQPQHF	TGTGCCAGCAGCCCCGGCGGGGCTTATAGCAATCAGCCCCAGCATTTT
.	.	TRBV19	TRBJ2-5	CASGGGYQETQYF	TGTGCCAGTGGTGGGGGGTACCAAGAGACCCAGTACTTC
.	TRBD1	TRBV6-1	TRBJ2-7	CASSDPGTGTYEQYF	TGTGCCAGCAGTGATCCCGGGACAGGCACCTACGAGCAGTACTTC
.	TRBD1	TRBV5-1	TRBJ2-7	CASSQGTGVREQYF	TGCGCCAGCAGCCAGGGGACAGGGGTTCGCGAGCAGTACTTC
.	.	TRBV10-3	TRBJ2-1	CAISEARVENEQFF	TGTGCCATCAGTGAGGCGAGGGTTGAGAATGAGCAGTTCTTC
.	.	TRBV13	TRBJ1-4	CASSLAQDGEKLFF	TGTGCCAGCAGTCTAGCACAGGATGGTGAAAAACTGTTTTTT
few	.	TRBV6-5	TRBJ2-5	CASSSHEGETQYF	TGTGCCAGCAGCTCCCACGAGGGAGAGACCCAGTACTTC
.	.	TRBV19	TRBJ1-3	CASSIISSGAGNTIYF	TGTGCCAGTAGTATTATATCATCAGGGGCTGGAAACACCATATATTTT
few	.	TRBV6-6	TRBJ1-3	CASAQVGGISGNTIYF	TGTGCTTCCGCCCAGGTGGGGGGTATCTCTGGAAACACCATATATTTT
.	.	TRBV19	TRBJ2-3	CASSTERRADTQYF	TGTGCCAGTAGTACCGAGCGGCGGGCAGATACGCAGTATTTT
once	.	TRBV6-1	TRBJ1-5	CASSESTGPPQHF	TGTGCCAGCAGTGAATCGACCGGGCCGCCCCAGCATTTT